This is a list of T cell receptor beta chains from one sample in a study of T cells after yellow fever vaccination. TCRdb used MiXCR to reprocess the 5' RACE reads, holding one entry per CDR3 protein. The profile covers approximately 34,000 distinct CDR3 sequences, with roughly a tenth appearing a single time and 9% to 15% taken by the ten largest. The sequences come from PBMCs, either bulk or a sorted T-cell subset (CD4+, CD8+, memory, or dextramer-sorted; not recorded which), collected roughly 14 days after the first yellow fever vaccination. Receptors were obtained from a young man who received the YFV17D yellow fever vaccine. Each CDR3 is given with its conserved first and last residue. D genes are given only for firm matches. Part of the rows lack a size; the others show once, few, many or a class for expanded clones.

clone_size j_call d_call cdr3_length v_call cdr3_nt cdr3_aa
medium-sized TRBJ2-2 NA 14 TRBV19 TGTGCCAGTAGTATTAGCGTCTTGACCGGGGAGCTGTTTTTT CASSISVLTGELFF
many TRBJ2-1 NA 15 TRBV27 TGTGCCAGCAGTTTAGACGGGGGCGACTACAATGAGCAGTTCTTC CASSLDGGDYNEQFF
many TRBJ2-3 TRBD2 16 TRBV6-1 TGTGCCAGCAGTGAAGGGACTAGCGGGGGGGCAGATACGCAGTATTTT CASSEGTSGGADTQYF
many TRBJ1-5 NA 14 TRBV12-3/TRBV12-4 TGTGCCAGCAGTTTAGGGTGGGTCAGCCAGCCCCAGCATTTT CASSLGWVSQPQHF
many TRBJ2-3 TRBD1 14 TRBV20-1 TGCAGTGCTAGAGATCAGGGGGTTGCAGATACGCAGTATTTT CSARDQGVADTQYF
many TRBJ1-2 NA 12 TRBV29-1 TGCAGCGAGGGGGGGCGCGACTATGGCTACACCTTC CSEGGRDYGYTF
many TRBJ2-3 NA 16 TRBV9 TGTGCCAGCAGCCCCCAGGTCCAACCATTGGGGTTCGGGCAGTATTTT CASSPQVQPLGFGQYF
many TRBJ2-2 NA 13 TRBV24-1 TGTGCCGCTGGGCGGACAGACACCGGGGAGCTGTTTTTT CAAGRTDTGELFF
many TRBJ1-2 TRBD1 14 TRBV12-3/TRBV12-4 TGTGCCAGCAGCCCGGGACAGGGAAGGAATGGCTACACCTTC CASSPGQGRNGYTF
NA TRBJ1-6 NA 12 TRBV5-5 TGTGCCAGCAGCTGGGACGATTCACCCCTCCACTTT CASSWDDSPLHF
NA TRBJ1-5 NA 15 TRBV19 TGTGCCAGTAGTATTGTCCCCCTTTTATTGCAGCCCCAGCATTTT CASSIVPLLLQPQHF
many TRBJ2-3 NA 11 TRBV12-3/TRBV12-4 TGTGCCAGCAGTTTTCGGGATACGCAGTATTTT CASSFRDTQYF
many TRBJ1-2 NA 13 TRBV10-3 TGTGCCATCGGAGCTCAGGATAACTATGGCTACACCTTC CAIGAQDNYGYTF
many TRBJ1-1 NA 11 TRBV7-9 TGTGCCAGCAGCTTAAAGGGTGAAGCTTTCTTT CASSLKGEAFF
many TRBJ2-2 NA 15 TRBV7-2 TGTGCCAGCAGCGTGACAGGGAGGCTCACCGGGGAGCTGTTTTTT CASSVTGRLTGELFF
many TRBJ2-1 TRBD2 14 TRBV24-1 TGTGCCACCAGTACTAGCGGGTCCTACAATGAGCAGTTCTTC CATSTSGSYNEQFF
many TRBJ2-5 TRBD1 14 TRBV5-5 TGTGCCAGCAGCGGAGGGACAGGGGAAGAGACCCAGTACTTC CASSGGTGEETQYF
many TRBJ2-3 NA 15 TRBV7-3 TGTGCCAGCAGCTCCCAAACCTGGGGCACAGATACGCAGTATTTT CASSSQTWGTDTQYF
many TRBJ2-6 NA 14 TRBV6-1 TGTGCCAGCAGTGAATTACGGGGGGCCAACGTCCTGACTTTC CASSELRGANVLTF
many TRBJ1-1 TRBD1 12 TRBV11-2 TGTGCCAGCAGCTCAGGGGGCACTGAAGCTTTCTTT CASSSGGTEAFF
many TRBJ2-2 NA 14 TRBV12-3/TRBV12-4 TGTGCCAGCAGTTTGGGTGGTAGCACCGGGGAGCTGTTTTTT CASSLGGSTGELFF
many TRBJ2-2 NA 15 TRBV5-1 TGCGCCAGCAGCTTACTCACCACCCTCAGGGGGGAGCTGTTTTTT CASSLLTTLRGELFF
many TRBJ1-2 NA 14 TRBV15 TGTGCCACCAGCAGAGACCGGACAGCCTATGGCTACACCTTC CATSRDRTAYGYTF
NA TRBJ1-2 NA 14 TRBV6-1 TGTGCCAGCAGCCCCTCAGACGGTGCCTATGGCTACACCTTC CASSPSDGAYGYTF
few TRBJ1-3 TRBD1 13 TRBV10-2 TGCGCCAGCACTGACAGGGCTGGAAACACCATATATTTT CASTDRAGNTIYF
many TRBJ2-7 TRBD1 14 TRBV27 TGTGCCAGCACCAACCTGACAGGGGGCTACGAGCAGTACTTC CASTNLTGGYEQYF
many TRBJ2-3 NA 14 TRBV18 TGTGCCAGCTCACCGCAGATACACACAGATACGCAGTATTTT CASSPQIHTDTQYF
many TRBJ2-5 TRBD2 15 TRBV12-3/TRBV12-4 TGTGCCAGCACTCCCTCAGCGGGGGGACAAGAGACCCAGTACTTC CASTPSAGGQETQYF
many TRBJ1-2 NA 14 TRBV6-1 TGTGCCAGCAAGATCGAGGAGAAAAGAATCGGCTACACCTTC CASKIEEKRIGYTF